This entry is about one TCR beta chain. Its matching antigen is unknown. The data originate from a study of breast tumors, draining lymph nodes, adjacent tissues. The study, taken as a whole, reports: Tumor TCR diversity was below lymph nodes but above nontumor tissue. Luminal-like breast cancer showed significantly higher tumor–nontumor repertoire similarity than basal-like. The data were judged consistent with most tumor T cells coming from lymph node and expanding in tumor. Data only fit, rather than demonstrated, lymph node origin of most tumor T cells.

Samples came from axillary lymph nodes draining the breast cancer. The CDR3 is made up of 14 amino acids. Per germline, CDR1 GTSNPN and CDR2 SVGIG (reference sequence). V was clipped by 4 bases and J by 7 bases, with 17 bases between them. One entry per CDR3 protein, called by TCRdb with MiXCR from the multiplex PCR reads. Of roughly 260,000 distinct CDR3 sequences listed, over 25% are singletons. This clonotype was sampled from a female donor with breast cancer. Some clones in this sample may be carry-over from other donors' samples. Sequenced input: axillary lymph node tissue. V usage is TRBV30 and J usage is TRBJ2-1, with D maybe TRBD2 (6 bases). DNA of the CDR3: TGTGCCTGGACCGTATGGAGGGAGCCTAATGAGCAGTTCTTC. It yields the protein CAWTVWREPNEQFF.